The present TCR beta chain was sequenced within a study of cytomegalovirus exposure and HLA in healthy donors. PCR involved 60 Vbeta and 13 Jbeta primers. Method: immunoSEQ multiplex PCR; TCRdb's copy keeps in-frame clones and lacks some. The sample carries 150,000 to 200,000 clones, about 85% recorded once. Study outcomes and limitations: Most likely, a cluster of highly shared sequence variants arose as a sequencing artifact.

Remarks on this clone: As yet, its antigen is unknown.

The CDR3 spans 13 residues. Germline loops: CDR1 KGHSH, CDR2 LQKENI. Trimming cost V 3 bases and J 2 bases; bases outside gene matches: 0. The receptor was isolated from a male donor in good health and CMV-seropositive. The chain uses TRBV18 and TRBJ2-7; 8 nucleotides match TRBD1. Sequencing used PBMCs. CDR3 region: CASSPDRAYEQYF. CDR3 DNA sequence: TGTGCCAGCTCACCGGACAGGGCCTACGAGCAGTACTTC.